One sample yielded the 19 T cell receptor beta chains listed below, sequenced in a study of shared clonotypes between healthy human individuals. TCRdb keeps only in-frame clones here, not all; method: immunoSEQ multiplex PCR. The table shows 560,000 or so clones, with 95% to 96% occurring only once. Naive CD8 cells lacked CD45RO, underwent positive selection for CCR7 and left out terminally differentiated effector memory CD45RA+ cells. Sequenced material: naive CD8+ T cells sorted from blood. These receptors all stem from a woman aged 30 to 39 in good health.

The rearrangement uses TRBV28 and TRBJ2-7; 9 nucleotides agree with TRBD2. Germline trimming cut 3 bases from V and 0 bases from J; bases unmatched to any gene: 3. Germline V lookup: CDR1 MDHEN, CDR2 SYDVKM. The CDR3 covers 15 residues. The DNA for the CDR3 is TGTGCCAGCAGTTTCACTAGCGGGCACTCCTACGAGCAGTACTTC. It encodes CASSFTSGHSYEQYF.

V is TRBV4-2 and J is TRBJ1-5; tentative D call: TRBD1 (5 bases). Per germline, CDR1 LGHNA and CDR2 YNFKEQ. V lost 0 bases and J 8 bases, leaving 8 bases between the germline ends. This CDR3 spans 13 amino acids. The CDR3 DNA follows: TGTGCCAGCAGCCAAGATGGGGGTGAGCCCCAGCATTTT. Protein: CASSQDGGEPQHF.

CDR3 residues: CASRPPGSGRYEQYF. The CDR3 nucleotides are TGTGCCAGCAGGCCCCCGGGGAGCGGTAGGTACGAGCAGTACTTC. The J gene is TRBJ2-7, the V gene TRBV2, with D maybe TRBD2 (5 bases). This CDR3 is 15 amino acids long. V shed 6 bases and J shed 4 bases, with 19 bases lying between them. Germline V lookup: CDR1 SNHLY, CDR2 FYNNEI.

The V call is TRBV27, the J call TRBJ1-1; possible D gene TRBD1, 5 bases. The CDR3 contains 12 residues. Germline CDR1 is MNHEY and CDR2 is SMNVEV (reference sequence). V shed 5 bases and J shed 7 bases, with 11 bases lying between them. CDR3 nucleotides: TGTGCCAGCAGTGGGGGTTGGGGTGAAGCTTTCTTT. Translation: CASSGGWGEAFF.

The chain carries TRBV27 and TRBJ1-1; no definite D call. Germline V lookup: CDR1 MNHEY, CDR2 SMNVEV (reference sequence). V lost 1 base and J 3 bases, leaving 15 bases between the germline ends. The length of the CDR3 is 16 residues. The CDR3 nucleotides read TGTGCCAGCAGTTTATATCCGGGATCGGAGGACACTGAAGCTTTCTTT. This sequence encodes CASSLYPGSEDTEAFF.

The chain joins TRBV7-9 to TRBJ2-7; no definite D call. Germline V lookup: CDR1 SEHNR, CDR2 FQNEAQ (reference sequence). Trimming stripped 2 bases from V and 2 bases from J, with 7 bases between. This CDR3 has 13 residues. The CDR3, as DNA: TGTGCCAGCAGCTTACCCAGAACCTACGAGCAGTACTTC. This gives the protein CASSLPRTYEQYF.

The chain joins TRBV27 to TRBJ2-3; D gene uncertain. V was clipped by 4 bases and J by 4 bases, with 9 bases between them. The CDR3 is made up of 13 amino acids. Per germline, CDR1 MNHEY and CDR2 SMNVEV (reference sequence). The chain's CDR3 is CASSSRFPDTQYF. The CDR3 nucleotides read TGTGCCAGCAGTTCCCGGTTCCCAGATACGCAGTATTTT.

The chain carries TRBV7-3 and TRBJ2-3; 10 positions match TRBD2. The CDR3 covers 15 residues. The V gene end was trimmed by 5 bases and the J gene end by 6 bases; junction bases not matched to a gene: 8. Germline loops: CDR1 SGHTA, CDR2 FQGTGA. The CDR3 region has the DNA TGTGCCAGCAGCCCAATAGCGGGAGGACGGGATACGCAGTATTTT. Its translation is CASSPIAGGRDTQYF.

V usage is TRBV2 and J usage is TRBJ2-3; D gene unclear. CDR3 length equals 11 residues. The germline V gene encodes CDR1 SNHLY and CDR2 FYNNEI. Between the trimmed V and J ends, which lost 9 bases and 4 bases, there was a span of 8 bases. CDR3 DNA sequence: TGTGCCAGGGAAGGACCAGATACGCAGTATTTT. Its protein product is CAREGPDTQYF.

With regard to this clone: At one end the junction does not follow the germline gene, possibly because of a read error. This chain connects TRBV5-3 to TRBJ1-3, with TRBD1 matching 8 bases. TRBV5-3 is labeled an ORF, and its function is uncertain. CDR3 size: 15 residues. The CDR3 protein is CARSLIQGGENTIYF. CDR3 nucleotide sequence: TGCGCCAGAAGCCTAATACAGGGGGGTGAAAACACCATATATTTT.

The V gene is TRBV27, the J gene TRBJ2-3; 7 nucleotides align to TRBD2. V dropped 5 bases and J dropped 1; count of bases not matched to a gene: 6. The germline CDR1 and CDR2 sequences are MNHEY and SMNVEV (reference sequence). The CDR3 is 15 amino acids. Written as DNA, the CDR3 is TGTGCCAGCAGTCCTCGGCTAGCGGGCACAGATACGCAGTATTTT. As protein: CASSPRLAGTDTQYF.

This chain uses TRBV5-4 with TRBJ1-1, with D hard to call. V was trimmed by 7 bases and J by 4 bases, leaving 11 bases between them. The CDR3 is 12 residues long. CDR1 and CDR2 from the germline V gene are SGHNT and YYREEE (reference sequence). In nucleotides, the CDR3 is TGTGCCAGCTCGGGGTTGGGCACTGAAGCTTTCTTT. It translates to CASSGLGTEAFF.

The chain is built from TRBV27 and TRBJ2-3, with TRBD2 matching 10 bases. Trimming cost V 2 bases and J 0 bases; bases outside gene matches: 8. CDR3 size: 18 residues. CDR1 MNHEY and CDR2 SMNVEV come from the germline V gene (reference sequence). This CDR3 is CASSLLPPGLASTDTQYF. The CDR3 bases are TGTGCCAGCAGTTTACTCCCCCCGGGACTAGCGAGCACAGATACGCAGTATTTT.

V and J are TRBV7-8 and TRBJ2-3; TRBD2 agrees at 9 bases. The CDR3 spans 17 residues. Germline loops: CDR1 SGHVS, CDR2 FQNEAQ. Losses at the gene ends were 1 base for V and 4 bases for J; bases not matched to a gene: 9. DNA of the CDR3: TGTGCCAGCAGCTTAGGTTGGGCGGGAGGGCTGGCAGATACGCAGTATTTT. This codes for CASSLGWAGGLADTQYF. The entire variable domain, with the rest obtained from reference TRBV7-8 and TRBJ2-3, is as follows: GAGVSQSPRYKVAKRGQDVALRCDPISGHVSLFWYQQALGQGPEFLTYFQNEAQLDKSGLPSDRFFAERPEGSVSTLKIQRTQQEDSAVYLCASSLGWAGGLADTQYFGPGTRLTVL.

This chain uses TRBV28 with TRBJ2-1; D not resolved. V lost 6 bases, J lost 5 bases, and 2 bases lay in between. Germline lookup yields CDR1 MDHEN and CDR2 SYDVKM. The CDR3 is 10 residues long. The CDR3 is CASRDNEQFF. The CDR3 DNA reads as TGTGCCAGCAGGGACAATGAGCAGTTCTTC.

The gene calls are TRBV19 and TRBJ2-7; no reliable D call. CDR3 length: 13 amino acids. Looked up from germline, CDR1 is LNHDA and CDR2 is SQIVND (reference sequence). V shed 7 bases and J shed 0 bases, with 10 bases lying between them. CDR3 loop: CASMSLDSYEQYF. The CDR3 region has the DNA TGTGCCAGTATGTCCCTGGACTCCTACGAGCAGTACTTC.

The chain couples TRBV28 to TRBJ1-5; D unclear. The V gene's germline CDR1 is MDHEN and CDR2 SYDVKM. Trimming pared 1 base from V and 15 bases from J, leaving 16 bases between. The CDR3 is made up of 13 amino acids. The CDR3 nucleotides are TGTGCCAGCAGTTTATTTCGGAGGGAGCGGGGGCATTTT. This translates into CASSLFRRERGHF.

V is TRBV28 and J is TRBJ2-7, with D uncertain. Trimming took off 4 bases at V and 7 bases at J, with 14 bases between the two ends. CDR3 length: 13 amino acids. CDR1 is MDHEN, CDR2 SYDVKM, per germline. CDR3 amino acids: CASSSNWVGEQYF. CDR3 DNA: TGTGCCAGCAGTTCTAATTGGGTAGGAGAGCAGTACTTC.

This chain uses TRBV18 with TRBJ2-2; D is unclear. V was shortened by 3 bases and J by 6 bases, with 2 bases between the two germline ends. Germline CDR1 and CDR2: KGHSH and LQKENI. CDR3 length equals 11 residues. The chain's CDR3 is CASSPPGELFF. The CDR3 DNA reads TGTGCCAGCTCACCGCCCGGGGAGCTGTTTTTT.